This record concerns one TCR beta chain sequence. This sample is part of a study of shared clonotypes between healthy human individuals. Germline loops: CDR1 SGDLS, CDR2 YYNGEE. Unmatched junction bases numbered 8, after V lost 4 bases and J lost 0 bases. The CDR3 is made up of 17 amino acids. Assay execution proceeded at the deep level. The table came from immunoSEQ multiplex PCR; TCRdb's copy has only in-frame clones and leaves some out. The sample consists of fewer than 1.6 million clones, approximately 98.5% of them appearing once. The chain is built from TRBV9 and TRBJ2-2; 8 nucleotides agree with TRBD2. The sample consisted of naive CD4+ T cells sorted from blood. Subset indicated: CD45RA+ positively selected. The sequence derives from a man aged 30 to 39 in good health. CDR3 DNA sequence: TGTGCCAGCAGCTCACGAGCACTAGCGGCGAACACCGGGGAGCTGTTTTTT. This gives the protein CASSSRALAANTGELFF.